The rows below give T cell receptor beta chains drawn from one sample of a study of CD8 T cells in ankylosing spondylitis. TCRdb re-analysed the 5' RACE reads in MiXCR, keeping a single row per CDR3 protein. The data hold about 250,000 distinct CDR3 sequences, with approximately 30% observed a single time. The source material was blood, either unsorted or a sorted T cell fraction (not recorded which). These receptors were collected from a male donor with ankylosing spondylitis or in good health (not recorded which). Both conserved end residues are part of each CDR3. The D gene is left open where the match is weak. Part of the rows lack a size; the others show once, few, many or a class for expanded clones.

abundance,d_gene,v_gene,len,j_gene,CDR3nt,CDR3aa
few,-,TRBV12-3/TRBV12-4,14,TRBJ2-1,TGTGCCAGCAGTTTCCCAGATAACCACAATGAGCAGTTCTTC,CASSFPDNHNEQFF
-,-,TRBV20-1,13,TRBJ2-7,TGCAGTGCTAGGCCCCCCGACAGATACGAGCAGTACTTC,CSARPPDRYEQYF
many,-,TRBV5-6,13,TRBJ2-3,TGTGCCAGCAGCTTAGGGGGGTCAGATACGCAGTATTTT,CASSLGGSDTQYF
-,TRBD2,TRBV7-9,15,TRBJ2-3,TGTGCCAGCAGCTTAGTACCCGGGGCTAGCGGGACGCAGTATTTT,CASSLVPGASGTQYF
-,-,TRBV7-9,11,TRBJ1-5,TGTGCCAGCAGCGGAGAGGGACCCCAGCATTTT,CASSGEGPQHF
-,-,TRBV7-2,14,TRBJ2-3,TGTGCCAGCAGCTTAGTGGGGGCGGCAGATACGCAGTATTTT,CASSLVGAADTQYF
few,-,TRBV20-1,15,TRBJ1-2,TGCAGTGCTAGTATCCCCACGGCAGTGGACTATGGCTACACCTTC,CSASIPTAVDYGYTF
-,-,TRBV6-2/TRBV6-3,13,TRBJ1-1,TGTGCCAGCAGTCTCCACGAGGACGGGGAGGCTTTCTTT,CASSLHEDGEAFF
-,-,TRBV7-2,17,TRBJ2-3,TGTGCCAGCAGCTTAGCACCTCTCAGGGCCAGCACAGATACGCAGTATTTT,CASSLAPLRASTDTQYF
many,TRBD1,TRBV20-1,14,TRBJ2-5,TGCAGTGCTTACCGGGACAGGGTAGAGGAGACCCAGTACTTC,CSAYRDRVEETQYF
-,-,TRBV5-5,17,TRBJ2-3,TGTGCCAGCAGCCCTGAGCCTGACAGGACCCGCACAGATACGCAGTATTTT,CASSPEPDRTRTDTQYF
few,TRBD2,TRBV29-1,16,TRBJ2-1,TGCAGCGTTGAAGGACTAGCGGGGGCCATCTACAATGAGCAGTTCTTC,CSVEGLAGAIYNEQFF
few,-,TRBV7-8,14,TRBJ2-1,TGTGCCAGCCGCCCGATGGGGTCCTACAATGAGCAGTTCTTC,CASRPMGSYNEQFF
-,-,TRBV29-1,13,TRBJ1-1,TGCAGCGCGCGGACAGACTTGAACACTGAAGCTTTCTTT,CSARTDLNTEAFF
-,-,TRBV20-1,14,TRBJ2-5,TGCAGTGCTAGAGATGCGGCCATTCGGGAGACCCAGTACTTC,CSARDAAIRETQYF
few,-,TRBV29-1,13,TRBJ2-5,TGCAGCGTGGGAGGGGGGTACCAAGAGACCCAGTACTTC,CSVGGGYQETQYF
-,TRBD2,TRBV11-2,21,TRBJ2-3,TGTGCCAGCAGCACCCAATTGACAGGGACTAGCGGGGGGACCAGCACAGATACGCAGTATTTT,CASSTQLTGTSGGTSTDTQYF
few,TRBD1,TRBV5-1,15,TRBJ1-1,TGCGCCAGCAGCTCATTCCAAACAGGGGGCACTGAAGCTTTCTTT,CASSSFQTGGTEAFF
-,TRBD1,TRBV5-1,18,TRBJ2-5,TGCGCCAGCAGCTTGGCCCTGACAGGGGGAGGATCTCAAGAGACCCAGTACTTC,CASSLALTGGGSQETQYF
-,TRBD2,TRBV3-1,16,TRBJ2-5,TGTGCCAGCAGCCCGGGACTAGCGGGGGGGCCGGAGACCCAGTACTTC,CASSPGLAGGPETQYF
-,TRBD1,TRBV6-5,15,TRBJ2-7,TGTGCCAGCAGTTCCCGAGGACAGGGGGAAGGCGAGCAGTACTTC,CASSSRGQGEGEQYF
-,TRBD2,TRBV7-8,18,TRBJ2-7,TGTGCCAGCAGCTCTCAGAGGGGACTAGCGTTTTGGACCTACGAGCAGTACTTC,CASSSQRGLAFWTYEQYF
-,TRBD2,TRBV9,16,TRBJ2-3,TGTGCCAGCAGCGTAAATTCGGCTAGCGGGGGGGAAACGCAGTATTTT,CASSVNSASGGETQYF
-,-,TRBV6-1,13,TRBJ1-2,TGTGCCAGCAGTCCGACGGCCTCCTATGGCTACACCTTC,CASSPTASYGYTF
-,-,TRBV2,12,TRBJ2-7,TGTGCCAGCAGCCGAGGACAGAGCGAGCAGTACTTC,CASSRGQSEQYF
-,-,TRBV20-1,13,TRBJ1-1,TGCAGTGCCATCACAGGGAGGAACACTGAAGCTTTCTTT,CSAITGRNTEAFF
-,-,TRBV5-6,14,TRBJ2-7,TGTGCCAGCAGAACCACAGGAGGGGGATACGAGCAGTACTTC,CASRTTGGGYEQYF
-,-,TRBV20-1,15,TRBJ2-7,TGCAGTGCTAGAGAGGAGCAGAAGAGCTCCTACGAGCAGTACTTC,CSAREEQKSSYEQYF
-,-,TRBV12-3/TRBV12-4,14,TRBJ2-5,TGTGCCAGCAGTTCGCGGGGGCGCGGGGAGACCCAGTACTTC,CASSSRGRGETQYF
-,TRBD1,TRBV20-1,19,TRBJ2-7,TGCAGTGCTAGAGATATAGGACAGGGGGAGCGAGCGGTGGGTAGCGAGCAGTACTTC,CSARDIGQGERAVGSEQYF
-,-,TRBV11-2,14,TRBJ2-7,TGTGCCAGCAGCTTAGGGGGACGGACCTACGAGCAGTACTTC,CASSLGGRTYEQYF
-,TRBD2,TRBV4-2,16,TRBJ2-3,TGTGCCAGCAGCCTACTAGCGGGGGAACAAGGAGATACGCAGTATTTT,CASSLLAGEQGDTQYF
-,-,TRBV7-6,15,TRBJ2-7,TGTGCCAGCAGCTTAGCGCAGGGGCGGAACCACGAGCAGTACTTC,CASSLAQGRNHEQYF
-,TRBD2,TRBV20-1,15,TRBJ2-7,TGCAGTGCACATCCAATTAGCGGGGGATCCTACGAGCAGTACTTC,CSAHPISGGSYEQYF
-,TRBD1,TRBV28,13,TRBJ2-7,TGTGCCAGCATGGGGACAGGGGGCGTCGAGCAGTACTTC,CASMGTGGVEQYF
-,-,TRBV27,13,TRBJ1-2,TGTGCCAGCAGTAATGGACAGCTCTATGGCTACACCTTC,CASSNGQLYGYTF
-,-,TRBV7-2,15,TRBJ1-2,TGTGCCAGCAGCCCCACGGGAGCCTCAACGGGAGGCTACACCTTC,CASSPTGASTGGYTF
few,TRBD2,TRBV20-1,14,TRBJ2-3,TGCAGTGCTAGAATTAGCGGGGAGGCAGATACGCAGTATTTT,CSARISGEADTQYF
-,-,TRBV29-1,12,TRBJ2-1,TGCAGCGTTCTCCCCCCGGGACGGTGGCGGTTCTTC,CSVLPPGRWRFF
-,TRBD2,TRBV5-1,15,TRBJ2-1,TGCGCCAGCAGCTGGGGGACTAGCGGGGGGAATGAGCAGTTCTTC,CASSWGTSGGNEQFF
-,TRBD1,TRBV5-1,16,TRBJ2-3,TGCGCCAGCAGGGGGGACAGCCTCCTGAGTGGGGATACGCAGTATTTT,CASRGDSLLSGDTQYF
few,TRBD2,TRBV4-2,16,TRBJ2-5,TGTGCCAGCAGCCAAGGGACTAGCGGGGGGGTAGAGACCCAGTACTTC,CASSQGTSGGVETQYF
-,-,TRBV7-6,15,TRBJ1-1,TGTGCCAGCAGCGACCGGGACTTCGGGGACACTGACGCTTTCTTT,CASSDRDFGDTDAFF
-,-,TRBV4-1,13,TRBJ1-2,TGCGCCAGCAGCCAAGCCGGGAGGGGTGGCTACACCTTC,CASSQAGRGGYTF
few,-,TRBV7-6,14,TRBJ1-2,TGTGCCAGCAGCTTAGGTGTGGGTATGGATGGCTACACCTTC,CASSLGVGMDGYTF
few,-,TRBV12-3/TRBV12-4,13,TRBJ2-6,TGTGCCAGCAAGGGGTCTGGGGCCAACGTCCTGACTTTC,CASKGSGANVLTF
-,-,TRBV28,12,TRBJ1-5,TGTGCCAGCTCGGTTCTTGGTCAGCCCCAGCATTTT,CASSVLGQPQHF
-,TRBD2,TRBV16,19,TRBJ2-3,TGTGCCAGCAGCCAATCGTCGTTCTCTAGCGGGGCGGGCGCAGATACGCAGTATTTT,CASSQSSFSSGAGADTQYF
-,-,TRBV5-1,13,TRBJ2-1,TGCGCCAGCAGCTTGGCCGGGAGCGATGAGCAGTTCTTC,CASSLAGSDEQFF
few,-,TRBV28,11,TRBJ2-1,TGTGCCAGCAGTTTGCTGGGACGAAAGTTCTTC,CASSLLGRKFF
few,-,TRBV20-1,14,TRBJ2-7,TGCAGTGCTAGGAACCCGCTAAGCTCCTACGAGCAGTACTTC,CSARNPLSSYEQYF
-,TRBD1,TRBV27,15,TRBJ1-5,TGTGCCAGCAGTCCCGGGACAGCTGGGGATCAGCCCCAGCATTTT,CASSPGTAGDQPQHF
-,TRBD2,TRBV24-1,18,TRBJ2-3,TGTGCCACCAGTGATTTGGGGGCTAGCGGGGCAAGCACAGATACGCAGTATTTT,CATSDLGASGASTDTQYF
-,-,TRBV10-1,13,TRBJ2-2,TGCGCCAGCAGTGGCTCGAACACCGGGGAGCTGTTTTTT,CASSGSNTGELFF